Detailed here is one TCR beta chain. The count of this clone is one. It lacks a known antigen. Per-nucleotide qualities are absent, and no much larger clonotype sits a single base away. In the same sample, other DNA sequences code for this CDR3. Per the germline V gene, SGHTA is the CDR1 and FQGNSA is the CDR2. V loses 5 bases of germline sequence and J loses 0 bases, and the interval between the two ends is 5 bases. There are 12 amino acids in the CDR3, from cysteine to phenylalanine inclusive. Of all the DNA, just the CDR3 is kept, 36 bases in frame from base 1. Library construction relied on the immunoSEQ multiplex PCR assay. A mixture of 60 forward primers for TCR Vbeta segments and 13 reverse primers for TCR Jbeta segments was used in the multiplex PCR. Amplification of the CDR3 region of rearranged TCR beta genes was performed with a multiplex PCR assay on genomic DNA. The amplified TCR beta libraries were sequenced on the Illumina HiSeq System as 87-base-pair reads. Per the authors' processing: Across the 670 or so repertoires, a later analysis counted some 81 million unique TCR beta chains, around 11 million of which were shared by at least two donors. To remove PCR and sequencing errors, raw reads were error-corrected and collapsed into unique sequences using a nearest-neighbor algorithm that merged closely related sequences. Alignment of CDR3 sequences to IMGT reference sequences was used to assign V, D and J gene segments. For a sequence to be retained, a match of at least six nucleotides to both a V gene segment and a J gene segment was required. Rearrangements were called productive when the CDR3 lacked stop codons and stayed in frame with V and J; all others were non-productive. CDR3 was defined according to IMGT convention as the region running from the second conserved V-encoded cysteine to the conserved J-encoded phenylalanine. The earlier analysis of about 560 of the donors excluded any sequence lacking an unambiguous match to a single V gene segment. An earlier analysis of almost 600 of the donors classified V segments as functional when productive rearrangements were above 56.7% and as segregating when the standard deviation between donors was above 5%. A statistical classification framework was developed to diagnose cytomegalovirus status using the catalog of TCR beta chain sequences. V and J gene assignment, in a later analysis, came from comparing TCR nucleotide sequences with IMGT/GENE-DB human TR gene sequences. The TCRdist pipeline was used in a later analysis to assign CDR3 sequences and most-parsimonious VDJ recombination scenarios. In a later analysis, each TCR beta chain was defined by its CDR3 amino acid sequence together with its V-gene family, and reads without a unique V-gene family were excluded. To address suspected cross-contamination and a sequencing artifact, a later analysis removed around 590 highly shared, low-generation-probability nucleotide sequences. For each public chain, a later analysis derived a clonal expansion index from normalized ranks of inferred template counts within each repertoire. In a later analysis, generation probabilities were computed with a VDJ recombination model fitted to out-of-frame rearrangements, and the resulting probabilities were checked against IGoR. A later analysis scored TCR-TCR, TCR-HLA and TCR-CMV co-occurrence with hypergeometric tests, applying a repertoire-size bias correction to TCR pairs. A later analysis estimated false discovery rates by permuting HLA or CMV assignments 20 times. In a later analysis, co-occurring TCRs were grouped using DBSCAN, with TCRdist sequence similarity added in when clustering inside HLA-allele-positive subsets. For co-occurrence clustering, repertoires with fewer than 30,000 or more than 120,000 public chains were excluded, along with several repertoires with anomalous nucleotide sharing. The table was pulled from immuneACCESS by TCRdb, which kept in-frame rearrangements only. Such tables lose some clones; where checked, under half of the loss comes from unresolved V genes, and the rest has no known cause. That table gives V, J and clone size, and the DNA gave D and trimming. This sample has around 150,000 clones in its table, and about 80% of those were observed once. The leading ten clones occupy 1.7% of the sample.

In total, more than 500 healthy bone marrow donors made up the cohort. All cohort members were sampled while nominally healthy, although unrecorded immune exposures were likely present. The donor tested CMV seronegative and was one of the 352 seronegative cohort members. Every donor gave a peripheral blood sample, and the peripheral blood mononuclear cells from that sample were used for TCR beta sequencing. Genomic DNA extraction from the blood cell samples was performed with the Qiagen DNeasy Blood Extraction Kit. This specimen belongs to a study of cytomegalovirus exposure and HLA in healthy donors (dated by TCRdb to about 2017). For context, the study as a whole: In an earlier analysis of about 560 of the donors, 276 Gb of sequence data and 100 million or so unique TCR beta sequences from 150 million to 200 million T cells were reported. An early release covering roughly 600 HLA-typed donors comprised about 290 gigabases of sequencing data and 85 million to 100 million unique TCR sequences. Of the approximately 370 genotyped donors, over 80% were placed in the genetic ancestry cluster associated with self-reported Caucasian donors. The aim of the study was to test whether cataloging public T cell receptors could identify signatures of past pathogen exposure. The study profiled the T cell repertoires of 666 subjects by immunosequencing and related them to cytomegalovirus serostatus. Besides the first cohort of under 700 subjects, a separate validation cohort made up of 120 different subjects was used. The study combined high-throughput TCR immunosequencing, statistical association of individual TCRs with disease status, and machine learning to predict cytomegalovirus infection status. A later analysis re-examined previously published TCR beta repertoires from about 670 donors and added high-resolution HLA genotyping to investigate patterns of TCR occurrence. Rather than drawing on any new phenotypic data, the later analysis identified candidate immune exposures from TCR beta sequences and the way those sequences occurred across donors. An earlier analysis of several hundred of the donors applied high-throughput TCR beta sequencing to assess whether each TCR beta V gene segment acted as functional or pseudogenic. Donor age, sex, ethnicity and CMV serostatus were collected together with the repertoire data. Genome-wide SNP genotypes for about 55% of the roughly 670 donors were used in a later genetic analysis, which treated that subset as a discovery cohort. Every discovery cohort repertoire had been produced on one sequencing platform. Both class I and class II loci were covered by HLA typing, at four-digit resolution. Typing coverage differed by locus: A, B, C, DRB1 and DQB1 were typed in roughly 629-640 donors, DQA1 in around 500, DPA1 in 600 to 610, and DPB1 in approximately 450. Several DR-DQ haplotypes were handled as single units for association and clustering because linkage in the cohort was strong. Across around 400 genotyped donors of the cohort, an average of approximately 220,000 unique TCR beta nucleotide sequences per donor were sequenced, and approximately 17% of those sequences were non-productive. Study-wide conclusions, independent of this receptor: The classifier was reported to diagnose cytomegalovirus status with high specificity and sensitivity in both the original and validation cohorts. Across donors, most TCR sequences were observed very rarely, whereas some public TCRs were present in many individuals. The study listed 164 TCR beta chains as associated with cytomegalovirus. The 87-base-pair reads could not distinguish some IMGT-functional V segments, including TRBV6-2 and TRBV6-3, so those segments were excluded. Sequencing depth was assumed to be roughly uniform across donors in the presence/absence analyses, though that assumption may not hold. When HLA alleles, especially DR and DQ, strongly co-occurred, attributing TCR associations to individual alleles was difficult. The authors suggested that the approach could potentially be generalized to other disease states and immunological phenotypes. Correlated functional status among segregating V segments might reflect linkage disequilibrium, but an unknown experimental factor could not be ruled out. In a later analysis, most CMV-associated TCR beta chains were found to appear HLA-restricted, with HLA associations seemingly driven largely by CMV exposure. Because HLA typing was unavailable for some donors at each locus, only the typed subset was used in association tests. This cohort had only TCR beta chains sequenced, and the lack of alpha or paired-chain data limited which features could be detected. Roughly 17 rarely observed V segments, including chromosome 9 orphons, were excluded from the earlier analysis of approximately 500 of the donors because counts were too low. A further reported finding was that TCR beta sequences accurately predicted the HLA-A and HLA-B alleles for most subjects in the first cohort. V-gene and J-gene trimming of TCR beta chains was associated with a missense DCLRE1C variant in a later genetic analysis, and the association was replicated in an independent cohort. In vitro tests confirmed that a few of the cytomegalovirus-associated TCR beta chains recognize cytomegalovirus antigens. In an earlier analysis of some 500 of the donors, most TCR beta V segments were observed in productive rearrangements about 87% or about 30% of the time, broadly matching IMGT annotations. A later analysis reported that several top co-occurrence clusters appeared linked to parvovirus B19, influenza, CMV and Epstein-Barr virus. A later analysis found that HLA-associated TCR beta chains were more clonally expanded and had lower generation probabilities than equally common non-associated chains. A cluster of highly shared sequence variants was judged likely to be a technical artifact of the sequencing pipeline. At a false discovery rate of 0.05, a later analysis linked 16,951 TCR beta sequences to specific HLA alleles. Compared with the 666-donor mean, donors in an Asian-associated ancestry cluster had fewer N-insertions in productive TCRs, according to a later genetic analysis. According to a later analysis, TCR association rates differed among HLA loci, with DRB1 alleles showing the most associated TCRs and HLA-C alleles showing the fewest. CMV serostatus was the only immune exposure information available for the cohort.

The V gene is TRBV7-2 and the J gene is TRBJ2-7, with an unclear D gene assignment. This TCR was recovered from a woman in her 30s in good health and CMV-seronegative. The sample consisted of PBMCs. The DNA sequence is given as TGTGCCAGCAGCCTAAGCTCCTACGAGCAGTACTTC. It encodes CASSLSSYEQYF.